This T cell receptor (beta chain) was documented in a study of cytomegalovirus exposure and HLA in healthy donors. CDR1 is MDHEN, CDR2 SYDVKM, per germline. The CDR3 extends over 16 amino acids. Trimming removed 6 bases from V and 1 base from J; junction bases left unmatched: 10. The primer mix had 60 Vbeta and 13 Jbeta primers. Sequencing was performed with immunoSEQ multiplex PCR; in TCRdb, only in-frame clones are kept and a portion is missing. The data show more than 95,000 clones, over 15% seen once. V usage is TRBV28 and J usage is TRBJ2-5; 8 nucleotides align to TRBD1. The sequencing input was PBMCs. The receptor was isolated from a female donor in good health and CMV-seropositive. CDR3 coding DNA: TGTGCCAGCAGCCCGATCCTACAGGGGGGCCAAGAGACCCAGTACTTC. This codes for CASSPILQGGQETQYF.